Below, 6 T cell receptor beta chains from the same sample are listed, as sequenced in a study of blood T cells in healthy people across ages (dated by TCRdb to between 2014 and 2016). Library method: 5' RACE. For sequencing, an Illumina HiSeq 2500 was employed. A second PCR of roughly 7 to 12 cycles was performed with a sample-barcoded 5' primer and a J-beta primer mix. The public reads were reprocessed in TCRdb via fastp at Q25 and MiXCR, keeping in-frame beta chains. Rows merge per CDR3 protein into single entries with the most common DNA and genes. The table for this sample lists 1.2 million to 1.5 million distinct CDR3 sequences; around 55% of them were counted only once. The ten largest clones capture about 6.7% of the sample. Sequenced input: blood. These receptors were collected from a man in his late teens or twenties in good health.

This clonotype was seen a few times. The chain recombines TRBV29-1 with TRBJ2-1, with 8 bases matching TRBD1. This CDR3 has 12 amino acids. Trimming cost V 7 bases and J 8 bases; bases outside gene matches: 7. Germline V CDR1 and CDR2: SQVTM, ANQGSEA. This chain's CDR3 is CSGGQAFHEQFF. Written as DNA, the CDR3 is TGCAGCGGGGGACAGGCCTTCCATGAGCAGTTCTTC.

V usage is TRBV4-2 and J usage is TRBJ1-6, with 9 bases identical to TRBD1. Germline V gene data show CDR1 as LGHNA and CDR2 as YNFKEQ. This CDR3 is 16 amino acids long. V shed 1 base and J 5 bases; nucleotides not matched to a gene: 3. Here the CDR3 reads CASSQGGTGNNSPLHF. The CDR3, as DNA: TGTGCCAGCAGCCAAGGGGGGACAGGGAATAATTCACCCCTCCACTTT.

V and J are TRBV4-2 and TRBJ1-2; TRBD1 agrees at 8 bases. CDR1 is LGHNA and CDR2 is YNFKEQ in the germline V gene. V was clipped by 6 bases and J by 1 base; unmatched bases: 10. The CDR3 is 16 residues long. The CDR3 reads CASSLEPGQVNYGYTF. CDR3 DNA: TGTGCCAGCAGTTTAGAACCGGGACAGGTTAACTATGGCTACACCTTC.

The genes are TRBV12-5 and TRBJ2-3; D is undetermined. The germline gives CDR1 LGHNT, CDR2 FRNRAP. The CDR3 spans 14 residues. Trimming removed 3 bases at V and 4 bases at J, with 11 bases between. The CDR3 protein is CASGFAFAPDTQYF. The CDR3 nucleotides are TGTGCTAGTGGTTTCGCCTTCGCTCCAGATACGCAGTATTTT.

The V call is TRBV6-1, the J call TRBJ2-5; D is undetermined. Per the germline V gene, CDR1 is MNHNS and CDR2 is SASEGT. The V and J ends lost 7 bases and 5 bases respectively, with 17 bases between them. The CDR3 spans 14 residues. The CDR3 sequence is CASTTPPLRETQYF. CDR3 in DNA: TGTGCCAGCACAACCCCCCCACTTAGGGAGACCCAGTACTTC.

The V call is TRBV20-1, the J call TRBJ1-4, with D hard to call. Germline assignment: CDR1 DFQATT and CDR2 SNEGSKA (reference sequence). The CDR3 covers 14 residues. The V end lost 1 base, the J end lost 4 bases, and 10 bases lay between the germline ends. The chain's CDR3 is CSARGGALNEKLFF. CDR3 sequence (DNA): TGCAGTGCTAGAGGAGGAGCTCTTAATGAAAAACTGTTTTTT.